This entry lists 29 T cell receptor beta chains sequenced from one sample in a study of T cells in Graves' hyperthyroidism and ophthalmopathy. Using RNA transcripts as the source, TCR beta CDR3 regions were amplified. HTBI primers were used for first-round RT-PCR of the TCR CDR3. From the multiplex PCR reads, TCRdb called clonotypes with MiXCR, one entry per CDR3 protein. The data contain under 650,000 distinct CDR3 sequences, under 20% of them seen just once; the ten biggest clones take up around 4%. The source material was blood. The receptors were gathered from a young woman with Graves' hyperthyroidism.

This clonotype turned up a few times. In DNA, the CDR3 is TGTGCCAGCAGCCAGATTTGGAACCAAGAGACCCAGTACTTC. It codes for CASSQIWNQETQYF. V and J are TRBV14 and TRBJ2-5; no definite D call. Between the trimmed V and J ends, which lost 3 bases and 0 bases, there was a span of 8 bases. CDR3 length: 14 amino acids. Germline V gene sequence: CDR1 SGHDN, CDR2 FVKESK.

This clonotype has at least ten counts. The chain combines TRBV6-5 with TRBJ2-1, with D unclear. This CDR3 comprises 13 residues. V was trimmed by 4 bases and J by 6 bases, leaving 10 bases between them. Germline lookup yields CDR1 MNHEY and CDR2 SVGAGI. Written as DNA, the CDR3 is TGTGCCAGCAGTTTGCAGCTTCTCAATGAGCAGTTCTTC. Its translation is CASSLQLLNEQFF.

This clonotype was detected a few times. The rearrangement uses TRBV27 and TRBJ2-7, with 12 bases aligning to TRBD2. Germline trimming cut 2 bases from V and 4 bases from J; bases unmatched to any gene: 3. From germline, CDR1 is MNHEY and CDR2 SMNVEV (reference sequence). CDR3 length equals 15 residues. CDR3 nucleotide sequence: TGTGCCAGCAGTTTAAGGGGACTAGCGGGTTACGAGCAGTACTTC. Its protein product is CASSLRGLAGYEQYF.

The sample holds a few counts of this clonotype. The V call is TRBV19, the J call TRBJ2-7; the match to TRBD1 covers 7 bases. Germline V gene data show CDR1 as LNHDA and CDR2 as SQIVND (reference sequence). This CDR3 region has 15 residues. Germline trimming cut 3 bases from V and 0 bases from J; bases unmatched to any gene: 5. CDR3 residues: CASSIRQGSSYEQYF. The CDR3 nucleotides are TGTGCCAGTAGTATCCGACAGGGTTCCTCCTACGAGCAGTACTTC. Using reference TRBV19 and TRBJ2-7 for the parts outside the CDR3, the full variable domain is DGGITQSPKYLFRKEGQNVTLSCEQNLNHDAMYWYRQDPGQGLRLIYYSQIVNDFQKGDIAEGYSVSREKKESFPLTVTSAQKNPTAFYLCASSIRQGSSYEQYFGPGTRLTVT.

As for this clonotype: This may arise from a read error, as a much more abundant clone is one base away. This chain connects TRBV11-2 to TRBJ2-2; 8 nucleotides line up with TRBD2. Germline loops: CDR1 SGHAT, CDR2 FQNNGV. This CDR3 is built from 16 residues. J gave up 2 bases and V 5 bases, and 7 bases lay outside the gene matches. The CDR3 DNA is TGTGCCAGCAGCCCCCGACTAGCGATAAACACCGGGGAGCTGTTTTTT. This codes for CASSPRLAINTGELFF.

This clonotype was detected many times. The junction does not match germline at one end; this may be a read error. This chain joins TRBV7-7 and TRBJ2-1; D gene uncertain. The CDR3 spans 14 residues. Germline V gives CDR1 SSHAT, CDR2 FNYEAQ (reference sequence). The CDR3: CASSSRPFYNEQFF. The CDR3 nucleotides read TGTGCTAGCAGCTCAAGGCCGTTCTACAATGAGCAGTTCTTC.

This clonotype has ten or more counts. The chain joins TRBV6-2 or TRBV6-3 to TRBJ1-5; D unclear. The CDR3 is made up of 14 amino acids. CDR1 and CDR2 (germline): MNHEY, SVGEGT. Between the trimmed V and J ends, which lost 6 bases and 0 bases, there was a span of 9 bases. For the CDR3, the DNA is TGTGCCAGCAGCTCTACAGATAGCAATCAGCCCCAGCATTTT. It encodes CASSSTDSNQPQHF.

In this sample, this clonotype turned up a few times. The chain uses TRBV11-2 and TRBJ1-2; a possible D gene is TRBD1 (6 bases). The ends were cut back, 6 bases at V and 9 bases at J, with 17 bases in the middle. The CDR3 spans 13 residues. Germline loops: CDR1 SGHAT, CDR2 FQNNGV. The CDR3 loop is CASSKGGLPRYTF. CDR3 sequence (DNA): TGTGCCAGCAGTAAAGGGGGGCTTCCGCGCTACACCTTC.

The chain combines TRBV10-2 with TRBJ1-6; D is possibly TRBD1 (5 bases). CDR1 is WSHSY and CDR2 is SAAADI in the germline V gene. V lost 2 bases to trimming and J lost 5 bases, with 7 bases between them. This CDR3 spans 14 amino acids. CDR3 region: CASSERQHNSPLHF. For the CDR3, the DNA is TGCGCCAGCAGTGAGAGACAGCATAATTCACCCCTCCACTTT.

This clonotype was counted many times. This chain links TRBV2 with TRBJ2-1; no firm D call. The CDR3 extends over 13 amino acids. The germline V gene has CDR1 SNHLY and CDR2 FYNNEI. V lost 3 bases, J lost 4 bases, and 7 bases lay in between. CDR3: CASSEGSYNEQFF. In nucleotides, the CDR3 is TGTGCCAGCAGTGAGGGCTCGTACAATGAGCAGTTCTTC.

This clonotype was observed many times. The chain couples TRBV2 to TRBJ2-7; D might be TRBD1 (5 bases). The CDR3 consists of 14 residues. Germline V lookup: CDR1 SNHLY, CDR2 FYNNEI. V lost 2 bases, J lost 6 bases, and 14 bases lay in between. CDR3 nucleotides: TGTGCCAGCAGTGAACCCGGTTGGGGCCGCGAGCAGTACTTC. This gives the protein CASSEPGWGREQYF.

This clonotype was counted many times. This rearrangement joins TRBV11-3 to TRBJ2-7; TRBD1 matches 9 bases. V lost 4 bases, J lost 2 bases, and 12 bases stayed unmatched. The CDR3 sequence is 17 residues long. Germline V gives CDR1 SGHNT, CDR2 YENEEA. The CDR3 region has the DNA TGTGCCAGCAGCTCCCGGGACAGGGTTCAGGCCACCTACGAGCAGTACTTC. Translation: CASSSRDRVQATYEQYF.

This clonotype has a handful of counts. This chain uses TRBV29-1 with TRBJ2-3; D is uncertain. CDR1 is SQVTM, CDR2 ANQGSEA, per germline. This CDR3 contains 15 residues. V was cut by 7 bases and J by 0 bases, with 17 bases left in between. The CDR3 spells CSADDGFSSTDTQYF. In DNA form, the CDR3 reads TGCAGCGCAGACGACGGATTCTCTAGCACAGATACGCAGTATTTT.

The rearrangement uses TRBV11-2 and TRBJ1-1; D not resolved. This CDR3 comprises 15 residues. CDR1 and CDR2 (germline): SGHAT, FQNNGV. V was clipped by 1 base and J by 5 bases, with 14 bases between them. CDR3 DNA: TGTGCCAGCAGCTTAGCCCCAACAGCGGGGACTGAAGCTTTCTTT. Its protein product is CASSLAPTAGTEAFF.

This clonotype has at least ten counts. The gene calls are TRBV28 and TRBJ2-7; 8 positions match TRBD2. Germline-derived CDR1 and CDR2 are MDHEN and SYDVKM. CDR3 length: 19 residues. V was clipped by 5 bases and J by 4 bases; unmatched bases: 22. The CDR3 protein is CASSTPLSKEREYGYEQYF. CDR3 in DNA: TGTGCCAGCAGTACACCCCTCAGTAAAGAGCGGGAGTATGGGTACGAGCAGTACTTC.

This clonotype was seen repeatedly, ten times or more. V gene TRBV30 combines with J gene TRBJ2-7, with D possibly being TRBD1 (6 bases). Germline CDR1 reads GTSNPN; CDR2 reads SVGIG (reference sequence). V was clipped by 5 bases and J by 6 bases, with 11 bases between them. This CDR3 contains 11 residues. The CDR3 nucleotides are TGTGCCTGGGAAACAGGGAGCGAGCAGTACTTC. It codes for CAWETGSEQYF.

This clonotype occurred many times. CDR3 residues: CSVEDQDRAETQYF. Here the CDR3 DNA reads TGCAGCGTTGAAGATCAGGACAGGGCGGAGACCCAGTACTTC. This chain links TRBV29-1 with TRBJ2-5; 8 nucleotides line up with TRBD1. V trimming: 0 bases; J trimming: 5 bases; junction bases outside the gene matches: 5. Looked up from germline, CDR1 is SQVTM and CDR2 is ANQGSEA. The CDR3 is 14 residues long.

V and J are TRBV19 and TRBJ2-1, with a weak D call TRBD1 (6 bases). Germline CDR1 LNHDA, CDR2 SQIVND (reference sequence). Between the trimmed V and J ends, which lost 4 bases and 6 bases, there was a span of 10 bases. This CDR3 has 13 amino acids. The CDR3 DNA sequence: TGTGCCAGTAGTAACTGGGGGCTCAATGAGCAGTTCTTC. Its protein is CASSNWGLNEQFF.

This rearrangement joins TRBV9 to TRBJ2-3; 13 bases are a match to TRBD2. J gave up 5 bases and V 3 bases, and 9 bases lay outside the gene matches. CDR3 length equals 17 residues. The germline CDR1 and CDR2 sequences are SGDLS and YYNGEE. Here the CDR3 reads CASSDRLAGGWRDTQYF. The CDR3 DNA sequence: TGTGCCAGCAGCGATAGACTAGCGGGAGGATGGAGAGATACGCAGTATTTT.

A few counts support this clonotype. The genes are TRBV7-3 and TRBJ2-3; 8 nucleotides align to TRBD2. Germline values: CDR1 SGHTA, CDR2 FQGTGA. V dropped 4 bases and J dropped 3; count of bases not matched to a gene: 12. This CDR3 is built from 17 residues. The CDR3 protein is CASSSHTEREMTDTQYF. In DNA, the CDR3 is TGTGCCAGCAGCTCACATACCGAGCGGGAGATGACAGATACGCAGTATTTT. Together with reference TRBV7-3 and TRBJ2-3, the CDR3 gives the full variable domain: GAGVSQTPSNKVTEKGKYVELRCDPISGHTALYWYRQSLGQGPEFLIYFQGTGAADDSGLPNDRFFAVRPEGSVSTLKIQRTERGDSAVYLCASSSHTEREMTDTQYFGPGTRLTVL.

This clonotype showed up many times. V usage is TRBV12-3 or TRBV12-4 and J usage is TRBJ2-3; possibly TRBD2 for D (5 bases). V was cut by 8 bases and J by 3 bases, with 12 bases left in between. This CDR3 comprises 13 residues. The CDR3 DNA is TGTGCCAGCCAGACGGGGAAGACAGATACGCAGTATTTT. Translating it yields CASQTGKTDTQYF.

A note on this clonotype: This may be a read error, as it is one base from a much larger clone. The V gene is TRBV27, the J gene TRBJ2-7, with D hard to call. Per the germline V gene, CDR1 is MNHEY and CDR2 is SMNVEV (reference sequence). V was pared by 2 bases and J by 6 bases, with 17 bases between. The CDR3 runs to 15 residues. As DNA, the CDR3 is TGTGCCAGCAGTTTAGTGGGAAAAGGTAGAGGCGAGCAGTACTTC. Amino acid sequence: CASSLVGKGRGEQYF.

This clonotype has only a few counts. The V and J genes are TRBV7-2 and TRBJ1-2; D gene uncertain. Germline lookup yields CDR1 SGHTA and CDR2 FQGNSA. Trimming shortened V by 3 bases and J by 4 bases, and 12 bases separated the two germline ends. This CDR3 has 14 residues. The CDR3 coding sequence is TGTGCCAGCAGCTTCGGCCAGGACCTCTATGGCTACACCTTC. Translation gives CASSFGQDLYGYTF.

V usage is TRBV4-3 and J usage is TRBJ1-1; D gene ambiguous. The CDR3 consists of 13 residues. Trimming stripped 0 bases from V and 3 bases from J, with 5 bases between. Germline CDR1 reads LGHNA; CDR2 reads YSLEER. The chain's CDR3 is CASSQELDTEAFF. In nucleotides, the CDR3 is TGCGCCAGCAGCCAAGAACTGGACACTGAAGCTTTCTTT.

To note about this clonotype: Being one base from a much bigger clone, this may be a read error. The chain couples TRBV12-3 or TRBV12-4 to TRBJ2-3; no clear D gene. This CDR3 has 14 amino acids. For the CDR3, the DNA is TGTGCCGGCAGTCGGCGGCTAGTCACAGATACGCAGTATTTT. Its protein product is CAGSRRLVTDTQYF.

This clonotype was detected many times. Here the CDR3 reads CSARDGASYNEQFF. CDR3 sequence (DNA): TGCAGTGCTAGAGACGGGGCCTCCTACAATGAGCAGTTCTTC. This sequence joins TRBV20-1 and TRBJ2-1, with D possibly being TRBD1 or TRBD2 (5 bases each). This CDR3 contains 14 residues. V lost 0 bases to trimming and J lost 0 bases, with 6 bases between them. CDR1 is DFQATT, CDR2 SNEGSKA, per germline (reference sequence).

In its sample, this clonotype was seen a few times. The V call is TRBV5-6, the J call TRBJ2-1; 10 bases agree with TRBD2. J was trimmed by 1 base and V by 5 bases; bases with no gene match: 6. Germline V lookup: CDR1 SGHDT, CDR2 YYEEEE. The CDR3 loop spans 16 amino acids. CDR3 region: CASSSPGLASYNEQFF. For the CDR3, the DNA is TGTGCCAGCAGTTCCCCGGGACTAGCGTCCTACAATGAGCAGTTCTTC.

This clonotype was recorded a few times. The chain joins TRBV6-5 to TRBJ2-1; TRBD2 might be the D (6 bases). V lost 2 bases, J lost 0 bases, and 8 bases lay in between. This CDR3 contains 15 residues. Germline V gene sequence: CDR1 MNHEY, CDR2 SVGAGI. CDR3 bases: TGTGCCAGCAGTTACGGGGGAGGCTCCTACAATGAGCAGTTCTTC. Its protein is CASSYGGGSYNEQFF.

The CDR3 sequence: CASSYGNSYGYTF. CDR3 bases: TGTGCCAGCAGTTACGGCAATAGCTATGGCTACACCTTC. This chain joins TRBV6-5 and TRBJ1-2; no clear D gene. The CDR3 covers 13 residues. Germline loops: CDR1 MNHEY, CDR2 SVGAGI. The V end lost 2 bases, the J end lost 4 bases, and 8 bases lay between the germline ends.